These 23 T cell receptor beta chains were sequenced from one sample in a study of blood T cell repertoires in COVID-19. TCRdb's table, derived via immunoSEQ multiplex PCR, lists solely in-frame clones and lacks some. The sample yields more than 70,000 clones, roughly 87% seen once. The sequenced sample consisted of peripheral blood. These receptors were taken from a man aged 45-60 years with acute or convalescent COVID-19.

This chain connects TRBV28 to TRBJ2-5, with D maybe TRBD1 (5 bases). Deletions cut 4 bases from V and 1 base from J, with 13 bases between. Germline CDR1 MDHEN, CDR2 SYDVKM. The CDR3 is made up of 15 amino acids. CDR3 protein: CASSSNRGSQETQYF. CDR3 sequence (DNA): TGTGCCAGCAGTTCTAATAGGGGATCCCAAGAGACCCAGTACTTC.

The genes are TRBV5-6 and TRBJ1-5; the match to TRBD1 covers 7 bases. Germline V gene lookup returns CDR1 SGHDT and CDR2 YYEEEE. This CDR3 is 14 amino acids long. V trimming: 4 bases; J trimming: 4 bases; junction bases outside the gene matches: 5. CDR3 sequence reads: CASSDRVGNQPQHF. The CDR3 DNA is TGTGCCAGCAGCGACAGGGTGGGAAATCAGCCCCAGCATTTT.

V and J are TRBV30 and TRBJ2-5; the D gene is possibly TRBD1 (7 bases). Trimming shortened V by 2 bases and J by 4 bases, and 14 bases separated the two germline ends. Per germline, CDR1 GTSNPN and CDR2 SVGIG (reference sequence). The CDR3 sequence is 14 residues long. The CDR3 region is CAWSIGGGGETQYF. In DNA, the CDR3 is TGTGCCTGGAGTATCGGAGGGGGCGGAGAGACCCAGTACTTC.

This clone was seen a handful of times. This chain uses TRBV29-1 with TRBJ2-7; the match to TRBD1 covers 9 bases. Germline V gene data show CDR1 as SQVTM and CDR2 as ANQGSEA. The CDR3 loop spans 13 amino acids. CDR3 residues: CSRRDRVSYEQYF. CDR3 nucleotide sequence: TGCAGTCGGAGGGACAGGGTCTCCTACGAGCAGTACTTC.

The V gene is TRBV19, the J gene TRBJ1-5; D is unresolved. This CDR3 has 15 residues. Trimming stripped 1 base from V and 0 bases from J, with 7 bases between. Looked up from germline, CDR1 is LNHDA and CDR2 is SQIVND (reference sequence). The CDR3 loop reads CASSIAGFSNQPQHF. In nucleotides, the CDR3 is TGTGCCAGTAGTATAGCGGGGTTTAGCAATCAGCCCCAGCATTTT.

The V call is TRBV18, the J call TRBJ1-5, with D possibly matching TRBD1 (5 bases). The CDR3 consists of 16 residues. In germline, CDR1 is KGHSH, CDR2 LQKENI. Trimming shortened V by 0 bases and J by 0 bases, and 9 bases separated the two germline ends. The CDR3, as DNA: TGTGCCAGCTCACCACCGGGACTCAATAGCAATCAGCCCCAGCATTTT. Translated: CASSPPGLNSNQPQHF.

The J gene is TRBJ2-5, the V gene TRBV9; perhaps TRBD1 as D (5 bases). CDR1 SGDLS and CDR2 YYNGEE come from the germline V gene. The V end was cut by 3 bases, the J end by 4 bases, with 10 bases between. The CDR3 runs to 13 residues. The chain's CDR3 is CASSGGVGETQYF. The CDR3 nucleotides are TGTGCCAGCAGCGGGGGCGTCGGAGAGACCCAGTACTTC. Combining the CDR3 with reference TRBV9 and TRBJ2-5 gives the whole variable domain DSGVTQTPKHLITATGQRVTLRCSPRSGDLSVYWYQQSLDQGLQFLIQYYNGEERAKGNILERFSAQQFPDLHSELNLSSLELGDSALYFCASSGGVGETQYFGPGTRLLVL.

V usage is TRBV7-2 and J usage is TRBJ2-5, with TRBD1 matching over 8 bases. The CDR3 is 14 amino acids. Germline V CDR1 and CDR2: SGHTA, FQGNSA. J gave up 2 bases and V 3 bases, and 2 bases lay outside the gene matches. The CDR3 DNA reads as TGTGCCAGCAGCTTCCGGACAGGGCAAGAGACCCAGTACTTC. It codes for CASSFRTGQETQYF.

The table lists this clone with a count of one. The chain recombines TRBV28 with TRBJ1-2, with D tentatively TRBD1 (5 bases). Trimming cost V 6 bases and J 7 bases, with 15 bases left between them. CDR3 length: 13 residues. Germline loops: CDR1 MDHEN, CDR2 SYDVKM. CDR3 nucleotides: TGTGCCAGCAGGACCGAGACAGCCACTGGCTACACCTTC. It codes for CASRTETATGYTF.

The chain carries TRBV10-3 and TRBJ1-5; D unresolved. The germline V gene encodes CDR1 ENHRY and CDR2 SYGVKD. The CDR3 extends over 14 amino acids. The V gene lost 6 bases and the J gene lost 2 bases, with 11 bases spanning the gap. CDR3 nucleotides: TGTGCCATCAGAAGTTCGGCGGGCAATCAGCCCCAGCATTTT. Amino acid sequence: CAIRSSAGNQPQHF.

This rearrangement joins TRBV28 to TRBJ2-2, with 9 nucleotides matching TRBD2. CDR1 and CDR2 (germline): MDHEN, SYDVKM. J was trimmed by 6 bases and V by 6 bases; bases with no gene match: 8. The CDR3 length is 15 residues. The CDR3: CASREAGGYAGELFF. CDR3 bases: TGTGCCAGCAGAGAAGCGGGAGGATACGCCGGGGAGCTGTTTTTT.

The V gene is TRBV5-1, the J gene TRBJ2-7; TRBD2 is a possible D gene (6 bases). The CDR3 has 14 amino acids. V lost 0 bases, J lost 2 bases, and 9 bases lay in between. CDR1 is SGHRS and CDR2 is YFSETQ in the germline V gene. CDR3 coding DNA: TGCGCCAGCAGCTTGGCCCCGGGGGCCTACGAGCAGTACTTC. It encodes CASSLAPGAYEQYF.

This chain links TRBV18 with TRBJ2-5; D may be TRBD1 (6 bases). The V end lost 4 bases, the J end lost 2 bases, and 14 bases lay between the germline ends. The CDR3 extends over 15 amino acids. CDR1 KGHSH and CDR2 LQKENI come from the germline V gene. DNA of the CDR3: TGTGCCAGCTCACAAGGGACACCGGGTCAAGAGACCCAGTACTTC. Its protein is CASSQGTPGQETQYF.

The rearrangement joins TRBV6-1 to TRBJ1-6; D remains ambiguous. The V end was cut by 0 bases, the J end by 8 bases, with 11 bases between. The CDR3 extends over 15 amino acids. In germline, CDR1 is MNHNS, CDR2 SASEGT. In nucleotides, the CDR3 is TGTGCCAGCAGTGAAGCGCTTCGAGTGTATTCACCCCTCCACTTT. It encodes CASSEALRVYSPLHF.

V gene TRBV30 combines with J gene TRBJ2-2, with a weak D call TRBD2 (5 bases). The CDR3 contains 13 residues. Germline V gene lookup returns CDR1 GTSNPN and CDR2 SVGIG (reference sequence). Trimming shortened V by 2 bases and J by 10 bases, and 14 bases separated the two germline ends. The CDR3 sequence is CAWSPDLRMELFF. The CDR3 DNA follows: TGTGCCTGGAGTCCGGACTTAAGAATGGAGCTGTTTTTT.

For the CDR3, the DNA is TGTGCCAGCAGCACAACAGGCCGTAATGAAAAACTGTTTTTT. Translation: CASSTTGRNEKLFF. V is TRBV7-9 and J is TRBJ1-4; D perhaps matches TRBD1 (5 bases). The V end lost 5 bases, the J end lost 4 bases, and 11 bases lay between the germline ends. Germline CDR1 and CDR2: SEHNR and FQNEAQ (reference sequence). CDR3 size: 14 residues.

J is TRBJ1-1 and V is TRBV19; no reliable D call. The ends were cut back, 6 bases at V and 3 bases at J, with 8 bases in the middle. Looked up from germline, CDR1 is LNHDA and CDR2 is SQIVND (reference sequence). The CDR3 has 12 amino acids. The CDR3 sequence: CASRTRYTEAFF. In nucleotides, the CDR3 is TGTGCCAGTAGGACACGATACACTGAAGCTTTCTTT.

Here the CDR3 DNA reads TGTGCCTGGAGTGCAGACAGGAGATACACAGATACGCAGTATTTT. Translation gives CAWSADRRYTDTQYF. The chain has TRBV30 and TRBJ2-3; D might be TRBD1 (6 bases). The CDR3 extends over 15 amino acids. CDR1 is GTSNPN, CDR2 SVGIG, per germline (reference sequence). The V and J ends lost 1 base and 2 bases respectively, with 13 bases between them.

This clone has a single count. The chain has TRBV7-2 and TRBJ2-5, with 8 bases lining up with TRBD1. Germline CDR1 SGHTA, CDR2 FQGNSA. Trimming cost V 2 bases and J 4 bases; bases outside gene matches: 6. This CDR3 region has 15 residues. CDR3 sequence reads: CASSLTGTGGETQYF. The CDR3 coding sequence is TGTGCCAGCAGCTTAACCGGCACAGGGGGAGAGACCCAGTACTTC. Looking up the rest from reference TRBV7-2 and TRBJ2-5 gives the full variable domain: GAGVSQSPSNKVTEKGKDVELRCDPISGHTALYWYRQSLGQGLEFLIYFQGNSAPDKSGLPSDRFSAERTGGSVSTLTIQRTQQEDSAVYLCASSLTGTGGETQYFGPGTRLLVL.

By sample share, this clone is medium-sized. Additional DNA sequences in this sample encode the identical CDR3. This chain joins TRBV2 and TRBJ2-1, with D maybe TRBD1 (5 bases). The CDR3 spans 15 residues. The ends were cut back, 3 bases at V and 3 bases at J, with 12 bases in the middle. From germline, CDR1 is SNHLY and CDR2 FYNNEI. CDR3 coding DNA: TGTGCCAGCAGTGATGGAGACAGCATCTACAATGAGCAGTTCTTC. This gives the protein CASSDGDSIYNEQFF.

DNA of the CDR3: TGTGCCGCTATTTTCGGTGGACAGCGGAGCTCTGGAAACACCATATATTTT. Its translation: CAAIFGGQRSSGNTIYF. The V and J genes are TRBV30 and TRBJ1-3, with D possibly matching TRBD1 (6 bases). CDR1 is GTSNPN and CDR2 is SVGIG in the germline V gene (reference sequence). There are 17 residues in the CDR3. V was shortened by 8 bases and J by 0 bases, with 23 bases between the two germline ends.

The chain uses TRBV29-1 and TRBJ2-2; 8 bases fit TRBD1. In germline, CDR1 is SQVTM, CDR2 ANQGSEA. The CDR3 spans 14 residues. With 7 bases clipped from V and 2 bases from J, the junction kept 6 bases outside the gene matches. The CDR3 region has the DNA TGCAGCGCGGGGCAGGGGGCAAACACCGGGGAGCTGTTTTTT. Its translation: CSAGQGANTGELFF.

This sequence joins TRBV7-6 and TRBJ2-5, with D possibly TRBD2 on 6 matching bases. Looked up from germline, CDR1 is SGHVS and CDR2 is FNYEAQ. Trimming left V 2 bases short and J 4 bases short, with 8 bases between. This CDR3 comprises 13 residues. The CDR3, as DNA: TGTGCCAGCAGCTTATCAGCGGGAGAGACCCAGTACTTC. Translated: CASSLSAGETQYF.